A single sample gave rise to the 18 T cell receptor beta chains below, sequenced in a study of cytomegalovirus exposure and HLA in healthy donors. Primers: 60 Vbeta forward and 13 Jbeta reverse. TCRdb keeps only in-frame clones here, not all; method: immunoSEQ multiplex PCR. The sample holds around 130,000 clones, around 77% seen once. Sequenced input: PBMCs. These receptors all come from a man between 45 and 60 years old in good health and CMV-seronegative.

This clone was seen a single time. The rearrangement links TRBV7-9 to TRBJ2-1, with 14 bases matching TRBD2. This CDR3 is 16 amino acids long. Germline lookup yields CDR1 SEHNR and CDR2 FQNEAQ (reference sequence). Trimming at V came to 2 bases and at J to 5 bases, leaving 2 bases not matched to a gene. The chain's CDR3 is CASSLRLAGGNNEQFF. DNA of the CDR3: TGTGCCAGCAGCTTAAGACTAGCGGGAGGGAACAATGAGCAGTTCTTC.

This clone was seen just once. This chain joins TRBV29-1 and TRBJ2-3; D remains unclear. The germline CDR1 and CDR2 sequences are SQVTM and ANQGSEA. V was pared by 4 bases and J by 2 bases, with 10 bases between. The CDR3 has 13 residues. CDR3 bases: TGCAGCGTTGGACACCTCGACACAGATACGCAGTATTTT. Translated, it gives CSVGHLDTDTQYF.

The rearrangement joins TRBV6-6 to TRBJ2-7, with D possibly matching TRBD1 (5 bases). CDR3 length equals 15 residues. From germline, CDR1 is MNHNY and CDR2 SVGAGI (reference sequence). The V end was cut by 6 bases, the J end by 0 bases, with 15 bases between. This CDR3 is CASRAEGVISYEQYF. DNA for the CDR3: TGTGCCAGCAGAGCCGAAGGGGTCATCTCCTACGAGCAGTACTTC.

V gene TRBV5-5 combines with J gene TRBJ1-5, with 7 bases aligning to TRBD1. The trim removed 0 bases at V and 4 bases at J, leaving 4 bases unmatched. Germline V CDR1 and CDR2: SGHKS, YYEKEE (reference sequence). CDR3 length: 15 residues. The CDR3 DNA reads TGTGCCAGCAGCTTGGGGACAGGCCTTAATCAGCCCCAGCATTTT. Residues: CASSLGTGLNQPQHF.

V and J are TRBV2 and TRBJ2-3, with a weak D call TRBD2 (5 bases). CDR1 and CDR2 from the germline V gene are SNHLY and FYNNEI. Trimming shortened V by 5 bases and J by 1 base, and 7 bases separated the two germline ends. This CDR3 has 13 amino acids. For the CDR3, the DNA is TGTGCCAGCAGTCAACTAGGCACAGATACGCAGTATTTT. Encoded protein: CASSQLGTDTQYF.

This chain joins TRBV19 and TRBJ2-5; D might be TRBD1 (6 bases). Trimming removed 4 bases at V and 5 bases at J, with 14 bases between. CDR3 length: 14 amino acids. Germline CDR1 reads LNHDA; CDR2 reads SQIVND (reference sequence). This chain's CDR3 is CASSTGATGETQYF. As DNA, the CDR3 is TGTGCCAGTAGTACAGGGGCGACGGGGGAGACCCAGTACTTC.

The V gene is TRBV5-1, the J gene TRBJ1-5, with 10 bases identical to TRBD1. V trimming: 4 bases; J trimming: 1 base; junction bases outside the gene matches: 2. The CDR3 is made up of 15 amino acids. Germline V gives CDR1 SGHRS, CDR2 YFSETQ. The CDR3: CASSGTGESNQPQHF. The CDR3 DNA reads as TGCGCCAGCAGCGGGACAGGGGAGAGCAATCAGCCCCAGCATTTT.

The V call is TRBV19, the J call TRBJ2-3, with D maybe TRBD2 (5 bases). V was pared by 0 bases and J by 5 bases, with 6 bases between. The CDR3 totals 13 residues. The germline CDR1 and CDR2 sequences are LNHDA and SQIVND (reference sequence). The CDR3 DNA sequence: TGTGCCAGTAGTATAGAGAGGGAAGATACGCAGTATTTT. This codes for CASSIEREDTQYF.

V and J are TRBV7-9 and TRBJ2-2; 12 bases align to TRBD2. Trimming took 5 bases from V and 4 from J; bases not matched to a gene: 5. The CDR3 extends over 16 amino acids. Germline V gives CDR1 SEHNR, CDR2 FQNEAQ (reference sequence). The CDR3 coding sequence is TGTGCCAGCAGCCACGGGACTAGCGGGCCCACCGGGGAGCTGTTTTTT. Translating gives CASSHGTSGPTGELFF.

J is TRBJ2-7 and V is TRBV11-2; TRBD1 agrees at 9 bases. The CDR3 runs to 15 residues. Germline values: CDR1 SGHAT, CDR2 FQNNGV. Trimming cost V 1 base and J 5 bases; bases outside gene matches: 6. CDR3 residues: CASSLGPGQGHEQYF. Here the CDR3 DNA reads TGTGCCAGCAGCTTAGGCCCGGGACAGGGCCACGAGCAGTACTTC.

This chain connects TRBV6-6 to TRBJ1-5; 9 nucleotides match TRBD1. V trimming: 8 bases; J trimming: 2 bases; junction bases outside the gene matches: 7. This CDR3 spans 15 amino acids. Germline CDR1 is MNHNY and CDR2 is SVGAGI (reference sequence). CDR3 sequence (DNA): TGTGCCAGCTGTTCGGGACAGGGTGGCAATCAGCCCCAGCATTTT. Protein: CASCSGQGGNQPQHF.

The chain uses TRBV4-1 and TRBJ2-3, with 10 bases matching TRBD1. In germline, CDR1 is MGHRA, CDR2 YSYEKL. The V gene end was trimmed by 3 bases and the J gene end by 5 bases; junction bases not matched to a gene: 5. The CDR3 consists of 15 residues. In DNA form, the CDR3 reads TGCGCCAGCAGCCACCCGGGACAGGGGATAGATACGCAGTATTTT. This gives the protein CASSHPGQGIDTQYF.

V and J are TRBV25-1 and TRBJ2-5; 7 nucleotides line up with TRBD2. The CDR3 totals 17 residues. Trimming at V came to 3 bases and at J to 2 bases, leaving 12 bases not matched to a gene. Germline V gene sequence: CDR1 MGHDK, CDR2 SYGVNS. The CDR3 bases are TGTGCCAGCAGTGAGGGTTGGGGGGGTAGCATGCAAGAGACCCAGTACTTC. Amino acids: CASSEGWGGSMQETQYF.

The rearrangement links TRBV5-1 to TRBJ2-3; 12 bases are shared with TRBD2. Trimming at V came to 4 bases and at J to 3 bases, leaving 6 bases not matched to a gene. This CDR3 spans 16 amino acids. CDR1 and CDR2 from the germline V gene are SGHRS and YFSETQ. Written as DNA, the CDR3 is TGCGCCAGCAGCCGACGGACTAGCGGGAATACAGATACGCAGTATTTT. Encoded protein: CASSRRTSGNTDTQYF.

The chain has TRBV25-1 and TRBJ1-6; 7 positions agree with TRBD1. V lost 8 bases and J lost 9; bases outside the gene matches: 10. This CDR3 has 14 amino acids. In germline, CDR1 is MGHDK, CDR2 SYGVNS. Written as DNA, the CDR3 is TGTGCCAGCGGACGGGGACAGAGCTTTTCACCCCTCCACTTT. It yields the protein CASGRGQSFSPLHF.

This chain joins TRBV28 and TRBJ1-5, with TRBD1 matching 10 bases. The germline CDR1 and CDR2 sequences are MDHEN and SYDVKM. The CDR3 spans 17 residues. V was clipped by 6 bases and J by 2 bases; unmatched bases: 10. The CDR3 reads CASSPPSGTGGNQPQHF. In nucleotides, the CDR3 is TGTGCCAGCAGCCCACCTTCCGGGACAGGGGGCAATCAGCCCCAGCATTTT.

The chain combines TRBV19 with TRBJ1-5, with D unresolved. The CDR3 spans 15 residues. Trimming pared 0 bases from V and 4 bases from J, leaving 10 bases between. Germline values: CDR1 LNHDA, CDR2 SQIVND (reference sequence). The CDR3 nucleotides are TGTGCCAGTAGTATAGAGGGAGTAAAAAATCAGCCCCAGCATTTT. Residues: CASSIEGVKNQPQHF.

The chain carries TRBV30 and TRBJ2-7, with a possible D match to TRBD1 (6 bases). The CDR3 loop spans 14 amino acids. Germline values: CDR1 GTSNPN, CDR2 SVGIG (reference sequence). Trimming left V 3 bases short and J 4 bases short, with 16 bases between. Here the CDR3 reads CAWSPRITGYEQYF. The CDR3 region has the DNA TGTGCCTGGAGCCCGAGAATAACAGGGTACGAGCAGTACTTC. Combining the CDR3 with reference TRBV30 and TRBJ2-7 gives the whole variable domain SQTIHQWPATLVQPVGSPLSLECTVEGTSNPNLYWYRQAAGRGLQLLFYSVGIGQISSEVPQNLSASRPQDRQFILSSKKLLLSDSGFYLCAWSPRITGYEQYFGPGTRLTVT.